This TCR beta chain was profiled in a study of T-cell memory formation after mild COVID-19. Study at large: TCR clustering was largely donor specific.

This CDR3 has 12 amino acids. CDR1 and CDR2 (germline): SGHTA, FQGNSA. V gave up 9 bases and J gave up 4 bases; unmatched junction bases: 5. At least ten counts were recorded for this clonotype. What it binds is not known. Points from the study as a whole: Memory cells collected pre-infection included some clones that later responded, suggesting cross-reactive memory joined. The main location of contracting CD4+ clones was CM and EM, and that of contracting CD8+ clones was EMRA. CD4/CD8 balance held among clones contracting day 15 to 85, and later expanders leaned CD4+.

In TCRdb, the 5' RACE reads were re-called with MiXCR into one record per CDR3 protein. This sample carries around 300,000 distinct CDR3 sequences, 13% of them seen once, and the ten largest clones take about 21%. The sequenced material came from PBMCs or a T cell subset sorted from them (not recorded which). The chain recombines TRBV7-2 with TRBJ1-2, with 7 bases identical to TRBD1. This TCR came from a man aged 18 to 35 who had mild COVID-19 (a few samples of this study predate the infection). Cell type and time point are not known. CDR3 bases: TGTGCCAGTCAGGGGGACGGCTATGGCTACACCTTC. Protein: CASQGDGYGYTF.